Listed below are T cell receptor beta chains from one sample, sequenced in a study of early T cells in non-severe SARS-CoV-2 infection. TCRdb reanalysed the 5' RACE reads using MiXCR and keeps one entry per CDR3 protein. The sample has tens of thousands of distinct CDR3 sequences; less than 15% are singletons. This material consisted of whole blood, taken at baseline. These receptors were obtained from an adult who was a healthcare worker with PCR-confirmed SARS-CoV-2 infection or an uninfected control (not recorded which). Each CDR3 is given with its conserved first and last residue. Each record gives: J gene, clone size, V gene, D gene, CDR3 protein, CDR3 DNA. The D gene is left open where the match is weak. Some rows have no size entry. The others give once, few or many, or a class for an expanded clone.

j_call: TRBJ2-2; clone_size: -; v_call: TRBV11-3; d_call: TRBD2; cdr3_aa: CASSPGLAGGTGELFF; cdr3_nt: TGTGCCAGCAGCCCCGGACTAGCGGGAGGAACCGGGGAGCTGTTTTTT
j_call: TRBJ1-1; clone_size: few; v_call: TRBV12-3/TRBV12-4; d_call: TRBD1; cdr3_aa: CASSLQGQGNTEAFF; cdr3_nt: TGTGCCAGCAGTTTACAGGGACAGGGAAACACTGAAGCTTTCTTT
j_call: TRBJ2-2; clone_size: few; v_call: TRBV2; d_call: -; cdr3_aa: CASSDGGNTGELFF; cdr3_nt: TGTGCCAGCAGTGATGGGGGGAACACCGGGGAGCTGTTTTTT
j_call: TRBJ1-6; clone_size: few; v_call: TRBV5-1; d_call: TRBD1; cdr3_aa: CASSPDRGSVTLHF; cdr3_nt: TGCGCCAGCAGCCCGGACAGGGGGTCCGTTACCCTCCACTTT
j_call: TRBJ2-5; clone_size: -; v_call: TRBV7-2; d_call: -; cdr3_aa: CASSTSQGRMIETQYF; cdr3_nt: TGTGCCAGCAGCACATCACAGGGGAGGATGATTGAGACCCAGTACTTC
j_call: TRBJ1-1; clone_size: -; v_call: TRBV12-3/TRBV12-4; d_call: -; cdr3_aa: CASSLQVDRPEAFF; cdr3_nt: TGTGCCAGCAGCCTACAAGTAGACCGGCCTGAAGCTTTCTTT
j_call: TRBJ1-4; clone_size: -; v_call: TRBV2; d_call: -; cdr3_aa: CASSVSGASGKLFF; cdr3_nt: TGTGCCAGCAGTGTATCGGGGGCCAGCGGAAAACTGTTTTTT
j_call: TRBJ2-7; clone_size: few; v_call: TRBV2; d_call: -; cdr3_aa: CASRADRKRYF; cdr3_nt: TGTGCCAGCAGAGCGGACCGTAAACGGTACTTC
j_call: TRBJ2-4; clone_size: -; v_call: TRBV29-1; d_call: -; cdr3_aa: CSGQTGNIQYF; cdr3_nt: TGCAGCGGACAAACCGGGAACATTCAGTACTTC
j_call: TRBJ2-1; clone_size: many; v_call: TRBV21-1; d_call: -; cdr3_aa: CASKTMTGVYNEQFF; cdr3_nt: TGTGCCAGCAAAACTATGACAGGGGTCTACAATGAGCAGTTCTTC
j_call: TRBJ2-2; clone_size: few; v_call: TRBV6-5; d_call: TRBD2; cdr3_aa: CASSKSGTITGELFF; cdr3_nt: TGTGCCAGCAGTAAGTCCGGGACTATCACCGGGGAGCTGTTTTTT